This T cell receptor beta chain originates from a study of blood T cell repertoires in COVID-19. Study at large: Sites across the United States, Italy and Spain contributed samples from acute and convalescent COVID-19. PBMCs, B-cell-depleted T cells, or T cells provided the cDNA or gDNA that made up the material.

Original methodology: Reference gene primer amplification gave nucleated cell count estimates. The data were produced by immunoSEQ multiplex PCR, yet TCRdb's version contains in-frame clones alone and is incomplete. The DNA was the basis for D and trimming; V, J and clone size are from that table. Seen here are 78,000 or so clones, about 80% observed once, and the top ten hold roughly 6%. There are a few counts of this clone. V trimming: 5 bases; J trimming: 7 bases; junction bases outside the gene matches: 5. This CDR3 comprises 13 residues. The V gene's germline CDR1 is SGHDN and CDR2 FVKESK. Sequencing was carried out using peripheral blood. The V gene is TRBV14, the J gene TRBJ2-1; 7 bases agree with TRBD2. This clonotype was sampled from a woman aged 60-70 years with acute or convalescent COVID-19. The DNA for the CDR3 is TGTGCCAGCAGCTACATTAGCGGGAATGAGCAGTTCTTC. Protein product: CASSYISGNEQFF.